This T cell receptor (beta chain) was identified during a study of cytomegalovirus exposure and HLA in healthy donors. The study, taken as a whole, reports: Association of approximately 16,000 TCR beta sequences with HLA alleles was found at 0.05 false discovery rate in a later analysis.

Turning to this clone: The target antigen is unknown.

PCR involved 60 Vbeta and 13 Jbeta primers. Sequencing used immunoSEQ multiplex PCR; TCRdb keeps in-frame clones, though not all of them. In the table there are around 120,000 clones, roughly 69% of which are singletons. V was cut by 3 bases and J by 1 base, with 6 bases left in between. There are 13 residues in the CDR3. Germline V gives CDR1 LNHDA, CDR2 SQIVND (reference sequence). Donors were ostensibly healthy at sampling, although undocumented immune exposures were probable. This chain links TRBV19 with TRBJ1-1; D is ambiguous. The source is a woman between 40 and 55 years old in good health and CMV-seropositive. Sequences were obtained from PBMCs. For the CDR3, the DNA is TGTGCCAGTAGTATGACGGGGAACACTGAAGCTTTCTTT. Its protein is CASSMTGNTEAFF.